What follows are 4 T cell receptor beta chains derived from one specimen sequenced in a study of blood T cell repertoires in COVID-19. Assay used: immunoSEQ multiplex PCR; TCRdb lists only in-frame clones, some missing. The sample shows some 100,000 clones, 84% of them seen only once. Sequencing was carried out using peripheral blood. The receptors here all came from a woman aged 45-60 years with acute or convalescent COVID-19.

V is TRBV27 and J is TRBJ2-7; 8 bases agree with TRBD1. There are 13 residues in the CDR3. Germline CDR1 is MNHEY and CDR2 is SMNVEV (reference sequence). V shed 2 bases and J 10 bases; nucleotides not matched to a gene: 7. CDR3 coding DNA: TGTGCCAGCAGTTTAATGTCCAGGGGGCCTCAGTACTTC. It translates to CASSLMSRGPQYF.

The V and J genes are TRBV24-1 and TRBJ2-2; D is ambiguous. CDR1 and CDR2 (germline): KGHDR, SFDVKD. The CDR3 covers 11 residues. V was clipped by 3 bases and J by 12 bases, with 7 bases between them. The CDR3 region is CATSDSRKLFF. CDR3 in DNA: TGTGCCACCAGTGATAGCCGCAAGCTGTTTTTT.

The rearrangement joins TRBV6-5 to TRBJ1-1, with TRBD1 as a possible D gene (5 bases). Trimming cost V 6 bases and J 3 bases, with 11 bases left between them. The germline V gene encodes CDR1 MNHEY and CDR2 SVGAGI. The CDR3 has 13 amino acids. The CDR3 DNA reads as TGTGCCAGCAGCGGTCGGACACACACTGAAGCTTTCTTT. Translating gives CASSGRTHTEAFF.

The chain employs TRBV5-1 and TRBJ1-2; D might be TRBD1 (6 bases). CDR1 and CDR2 (germline): SGHRS, YFSETQ. This CDR3 is 14 amino acids long. Trimming left V 7 bases short and J 1 base short, with 14 bases between. CDR3 amino acids: CASQGKDSNYGYTF. CDR3 DNA: TGCGCCAGCCAGGGAAAGGACAGTAACTATGGCTACACCTTC.